The clone carrying this T cell receptor beta chain has a handful of counts. TCRdb reprocessed the RT-PCR reads with MiXCR, giving one entry per CDR3 protein. The data hold about 780,000 distinct CDR3 sequences, with around 18% observed a single time. This record belongs to a study of response to subunit inactivated influenza vaccine. CDR3 size: 15 residues. CDR1 is DFQATT, CDR2 SNEGSKA, per germline (reference sequence). Trimming cost V 6 bases and J 6 bases; bases outside gene matches: 13. The sequenced sample was PBMCs from blood, obtained about 5 days after vaccination. This receptor was taken from a man over 45 who received an inactivated influenza vaccine. The gene calls are TRBV20-1 and TRBJ2-1; 8 positions match TRBD2. In DNA form, the CDR3 reads TGCAGTGCCCATGAAGCCAACGGGAGGGCCAATGAGCAGTTCTTC. Protein: CSAHEANGRANEQFF.